This T cell receptor (beta chain) was recorded in a study of blood T cell repertoires in COVID-19. Germline lookup yields CDR1 LNHDA and CDR2 SQIVND (reference sequence). V gave up 10 bases and J gave up 7 bases; unmatched junction bases: 12. The CDR3 is 14 amino acids. Only in-frame clones appear in the TCRdb table, and some are missing; sequencing was by immunoSEQ multiplex PCR. The sample shows tens of thousands of clones, approximately 88% of them seen only once. This TCR was recovered from a human donor in a cohort sampled during active COVID-19. V and J are TRBV19 and TRBJ2-5, with 10 bases lining up with TRBD2. Sequencing was performed on peripheral blood. CDR3 sequence: CATRPLAGVGTQYF. CDR3 DNA sequence: TGTGCCACCCGTCCCCTAGCGGGAGTTGGGACCCAGTACTTC.